These 19 T cell receptor beta chains were sequenced from one sample in a study of blood T cell repertoires in COVID-19. Using immunoSEQ multiplex PCR, the repertoire was profiled, and TCRdb retains in-frame clones only, with some absent. There are 200,000 to 250,000 clones in the sample; more than 70% occur only once, and 10% to 15% lies in the top ten. Source material: peripheral blood. Source of these receptors: a human donor in a cohort sampled during active COVID-19.

The chain uses TRBV6-5 and TRBJ1-1; no clear D gene. The ends were cut back, 0 bases at V and 4 bases at J, with 12 bases in the middle. Germline CDR1 is MNHEY and CDR2 is SVGAGI. The CDR3 extends over 15 amino acids. Written as DNA, the CDR3 is TGTGCCAGCAGTTACTCTGCGAGGGTGGGCACTGAAGCTTTCTTT. It encodes CASSYSARVGTEAFF.

This rearrangement joins TRBV11-2 to TRBJ1-3; 7 nucleotides align to TRBD1. Germline CDR1 and CDR2: SGHAT and FQNNGV. CDR3 size: 15 residues. The V gene end was trimmed by 7 bases and the J gene end by 0 bases; junction bases not matched to a gene: 6. The CDR3 DNA follows: TGTGCCAGCACCCGAACAGGGGCCTCTGGAAACACCATATATTTT. Amino acids: CASTRTGASGNTIYF.

This clone was seen a few times. The rearrangement uses TRBV4-1 and TRBJ2-4, with TRBD2 identical over 7 bases. V was pared by 3 bases and J by 4 bases, with 6 bases of the junction left unmatched. Germline-derived CDR1 and CDR2 are MGHRA and YSYEKL. The CDR3 length is 15 residues. CDR3 DNA sequence: TGCGCCAGCAGCCAGCTTGGGGGAGGGAAAAACATTCAGTACTTC. Protein sequence: CASSQLGGGKNIQYF.

CDR3 loop: CASSLDGETQYF. The CDR3 nucleotides are TGCGCCAGCAGCCTAGATGGAGAGACCCAGTACTTC. The V and J genes are TRBV5-1 and TRBJ2-5; D remains ambiguous. Germline V lookup: CDR1 SGHRS, CDR2 YFSETQ. The CDR3 totals 12 residues. Deletions cut 4 bases from V and 4 bases from J, with 8 bases between.

The V gene is TRBV3-1 (or the pseudogene TRBV3-2), the J gene TRBJ1-2; D gene ambiguous. From germline, CDR1 is LGHDT and CDR2 YNNKEL (reference sequence). The CDR3 consists of 15 residues. Trimming shortened V by 1 base and J by 7 bases, and 16 bases separated the two germline ends. CDR3 sequence reads: CASSQGAAPRGGYTF. As DNA, the CDR3 is TGTGCCAGCAGCCAAGGGGCGGCCCCCCGGGGTGGCTACACCTTC.

The chain carries TRBV11-1 and TRBJ1-5; D is ambiguous. Per the germline V gene, CDR1 is SGHAT and CDR2 is FQDESV (reference sequence). The V gene lost 4 bases and the J gene lost 4 bases, with 8 bases spanning the gap. The CDR3 sequence is 13 residues long. The CDR3 here is CASSYSLNQPQHF. The CDR3 DNA follows: TGTGCCAGCAGCTATAGTCTGAATCAGCCCCAGCATTTT.

The chain employs TRBV11-2 and TRBJ1-1; D remains unclear. The CDR3 totals 13 residues. From germline, CDR1 is SGHAT and CDR2 FQNNGV. The V end was cut by 0 bases, the J end by 5 bases, with 7 bases between. In DNA form, the CDR3 reads TGTGCCAGCAGCTTAGATTTGCGGACTGAAGCTTTCTTT. This codes for CASSLDLRTEAFF.

The CDR3, as DNA: TGTGCCAGCAGCAAATCTCTGCGGGGGCAGTTCTTC. Translating it yields CASSKSLRGQFF. The chain employs TRBV27 and TRBJ2-1, with a tentative D call TRBD2 (6 bases). CDR3 size: 12 residues. Trimming shortened V by 6 bases and J by 12 bases, and 15 bases separated the two germline ends. Germline values: CDR1 MNHEY, CDR2 SMNVEV (reference sequence).

The V call is TRBV3-1 (or the pseudogene TRBV3-2), the J call TRBJ1-2; D gene uncertain. Trimming removed 1 base at V and 5 bases at J, with 17 bases between. From germline, CDR1 is LGHDT and CDR2 YNNKEL (reference sequence). This CDR3 contains 16 residues. Here the CDR3 reads CASSQVGTGSGYGYTF. The CDR3 region has the DNA TGTGCCAGCAGCCAAGTTGGTACGGGTTCGGGATATGGCTACACCTTC.

The J gene is TRBJ2-6, the V gene TRBV5-1, with a weak D call TRBD1 (5 bases). V lost 1 base to trimming and J lost 0 bases, with 8 bases between them. The CDR3 loop spans 16 amino acids. Germline lookup yields CDR1 SGHRS and CDR2 YFSETQ. CDR3 sequence (DNA): TGCGCCAGCAGCTTGAACAGGATCTCTGGGGCCAACGTCCTGACTTTC. Translated: CASSLNRISGANVLTF.

The chain uses TRBV7-8 and TRBJ2-1; 9 bases are a match to TRBD2. Unmatched junction bases numbered 6, after V lost 4 bases and J lost 2 bases. The germline V gene encodes CDR1 SGHVS and CDR2 FQNEAQ. The CDR3 sequence is 16 residues long. The CDR3 sequence: CASSSRRGGAYNEQFF. The CDR3 coding sequence is TGTGCCAGCAGCTCCAGACGCGGGGGGGCCTACAATGAGCAGTTCTTC.

The CDR3 loop reads CASSLGGPTSTDTQYF. The CDR3 bases are TGCGCCAGCAGCTTGGGGGGGCCTACTAGCACAGATACGCAGTATTTT. The chain combines TRBV5-1 with TRBJ2-3; a possible D gene is TRBD1 (6 bases). Trimming cost V 0 bases and J 0 bases, with 11 bases left between them. The CDR3 is 16 amino acids. Germline CDR1 SGHRS, CDR2 YFSETQ.

The rearrangement links TRBV19 to TRBJ2-5; TRBD1 might be the D (6 bases). This CDR3 is 14 amino acids long. Trimming took off 7 bases at V and 4 bases at J, with 16 bases between the two ends. Germline CDR1 LNHDA, CDR2 SQIVND (reference sequence). CDR3 sequence (DNA): TGTGCCAGTAAGGGCAGGGGAAATGGAGAGACCCAGTACTTC. Translation: CASKGRGNGETQYF.

In this sample, this clone turned up a few times. In the same sample, other DNA sequences code for this CDR3. The chain joins TRBV28 to TRBJ2-7, with unresolved D. This CDR3 is 12 amino acids long. The ends were cut back, 3 bases at V and 4 bases at J, with 7 bases in the middle. Germline values: CDR1 MDHEN, CDR2 SYDVKM. CDR3 sequence reads: CASSLTPYEQYF. The CDR3 DNA reads as TGTGCCAGCAGTTTGACACCTTACGAGCAGTACTTC.

This chain joins TRBV5-1 and TRBJ2-4, with unresolved D. The CDR3 is made up of 13 amino acids. V dropped 5 bases and J dropped 5 bases, with 11 bases sitting between them. Germline lookup yields CDR1 SGHRS and CDR2 YFSETQ. CDR3 nucleotides: TGCGCCAGCAGTCCTACAGCAGAAAACATTCAGTACTTC. Amino acids: CASSPTAENIQYF.

The chain employs TRBV19 and TRBJ2-7, with 14 nucleotides matching TRBD2. Germline CDR1 is LNHDA and CDR2 is SQIVND (reference sequence). This CDR3 has 18 residues. V was pared by 7 bases and J by 1 base, with 12 bases of the junction left unmatched. The CDR3 nucleotides read TGTGCCAGTACCCCCCGGGGACTAGCGGGAGATTCGTCCTACGAGCAGTACTTC. Residues: CASTPRGLAGDSSYEQYF.

The chain is built from TRBV7-2 and TRBJ2-5; 9 positions agree with TRBD1. The V gene end was trimmed by 5 bases and the J gene end by 5 bases; junction bases not matched to a gene: 3. From germline, CDR1 is SGHTA and CDR2 FQGNSA. This CDR3 is 13 amino acids long. The CDR3 region is CASSTDRGETQYF. The CDR3 bases are TGTGCCAGCAGCACGGACAGGGGTGAGACCCAGTACTTC.

This sequence joins TRBV5-6 and TRBJ1-6; tentatively, D is TRBD1 (6 bases). Germline-derived CDR1 and CDR2 are SGHDT and YYEEEE. The CDR3 is 15 residues long. The V end lost 3 bases, the J end lost 3 bases, and 10 bases lay between the germline ends. This chain's CDR3 is CASSSGQFYNSPLHF. The CDR3 region has the DNA TGTGCCAGCAGCTCTGGACAGTTCTATAATTCACCCCTCCACTTT. Looking up the rest from reference TRBV5-6 and TRBJ1-6 gives the full variable domain: DAGVTQSPTHLIKTRGQQVTLRCSPKSGHDTVSWYQQALGQGPQFIFQYYEEEERQRGNFPDRFSGHQFPNYSSELNVNALLLGDSALYLCASSSGQFYNSPLHFGNGTRLTVT.

The rearrangement uses TRBV6-2 or TRBV6-3 and TRBJ1-5, with TRBD1 identical over 9 bases. V lost 2 bases, J lost 6 bases, and 5 bases stayed unmatched. This CDR3 region has 15 residues. From germline, CDR1 is MNHEY and CDR2 SVGEGT. DNA of the CDR3: TGTGCCAGCAGTTACCCCGGGACAGGGACTCAGCCCCAGCATTTT. As protein: CASSYPGTGTQPQHF.